The entry below gives a single TCR beta chain sequence along with its context. Its antigen specificity is not known. No much larger clone is present one base from it, and per-base qualities are unavailable. The immunoSEQ hsTCRB v3.0 assay was used at survey level resolution for TRB variable region sequencing. TRB sequencing targeted a depth of roughly 35,000-55,000 T-cell genomes per sample. TRB libraries were pooled and sequenced on an Illumina MiSeq using a v3 150-cycle kit. In the paper's pipeline: Repertoire analysis ran in R within a reproducible Nextflow workflow covering QC, data transformation and analysis. LymphoSeq2, an R package for exploring AIRR-Seq data, was used to implement custom analyses. After excluding a few samples that yielded fewer than 5000 total TRB sequences, approximately 180 HIV repertoires remained for analysis. Among the approximately 190 retained HIV repertoires, some 60 were collected before ART initiation and 120 to 130 after ART initiation. Repertoires were downsampled to 5000 TRB nucleotide sequences, with summary statistics averaged over 100 downsampling iterations. Only TRB sequences with CDR3 regions of at least seven amino acids were retained for analysis. Diversity was measured with a Shannon entropy-derived clonality score and the Gini coefficient. Repertoire networks linked the top 5000 CDR3 amino acid sequences whenever two sequences differed by an edit distance of one. For TRB CDR3 amino acid sequences, antigen specificity groups and MHC restriction were predicted with GLIPH2. Known CMV, EBV, HIV or tissue antigen associations were flagged by matching CDR3 amino acid sequences against VDJdb and McPAS-TCR. Pre-ART, post-ART and control groups were compared with Wilcoxon signed-rank tests and Holm-Bonferroni correction. The immuneACCESS repertoire file appears here via TCRdb, limited to in-frame rearrangements. These files lack a portion of the clones; in checked studies, under half of the deficit traces to unresolved V genes, and the cause of the others is not known. The DNA gave D and trimming, while V, J and clone size come from that table. Across this sample there are roughly 10,000 clones, with 65% to 85% seen only once. The ten largest account for 18% of the sample.

These data originate in a study of long-term antiretroviral therapy in people with HIV (dated by TCRdb to between 2022 and 2023). Study-level background: Collection of the earliest samples took place about a decade ahead of the 2015 WHO recommendation for immediate ART, at a time when ART was typically delayed until CD4 counts fell. Whether ART initiation and durable HIV suppression were associated with changes in peripheral blood TRB repertoire composition and diversity was tested in a retrospective serial study. A total of 192 cryopreserved PBMC samples were contributed to the cohort by 30 adults with confirmed HIV infection, with samples collected serially over a mean of roughly six years (range 1-12). Eleven of the 30 participants with HIV were female. No cross-contamination during QIAcube processing was seen in test extractions of a monoclonal T-cell line run alongside 30 to 35 polyclonal samples.

What the authors observed across the whole study: CDR3 length ranges in HIV repertoires were narrower than in controls, and network structure suggested an antigen-experienced repertoire with only a slight naive shift after ART. Because pre-ART samples had limited cell numbers, unsorted PBMC were profiled rather than sorted CD4+ and CD8+ T cells. The samples were dated from the mid-2000s to the late 2010s, and the ART regimens that were used may be less effective than current ART regimens. Inferences about post-ART repertoire changes were limited because no data were available on ART adherence, viral resistance or therapy changes. ART initiation was associated with a significant increase in TRB diversity, but diversity stayed significantly below transplant donor controls even after long-term ART. Because PBMC availability was limited, only the TCR beta chain was sequenced, with no alpha chain pairing. Expanded TRB clones identified before ART initiation dominated the repertoire at all time points, although this dominance fluctuated and declined in many PLHIV after ART.

From a lookup of the germline V gene (reference sequence), CDR1 and CDR2 are MNHEY and SMNVEV. V and J are truncated by 3 bases and 3 bases respectively, leaving an intervening sequence of 12 bases. From the cysteine through the phenylalanine, the CDR3 covers 14 amino acids. The CDR3 DNA has 42 bases and is translated from base 1. Participants were included only if at least one PBMC sample before ART initiation and at least two post-ART samples were available. Every participant with HIV received treatment in the United States of America. Before DNA extraction, cryopreserved samples of about 1-11 million PBMC were thawed and then washed. At the time of the earliest PBMC sample, participants with HIV were aged between roughly 20 and 55 years. Per participant, PBMC samples came from 1-4 timepoints prior to ART initiation and 2-8 timepoints following ART initiation, for a median of 7 samples. For every participant, serial HIV viral load, CD4+ T-cell count, ART history and demographic data were obtained. A Qiagen kit on a QIAcube was used to extract genomic DNA from unsorted PBMC, with samples processed in batches of 12.

This clonotype originated in a man aged 40-49 years with HIV. The rearrangement joined TRBV27 to TRBJ2-7; the D gene is perhaps TRBD1, on 6 matching bases. Sequencing used unsorted PBMCs, obtained 1.8 years after starting antiretroviral therapy. The DNA is as follows: TGTGCCAGCAGTTTTTTTCAGGGGAACTACGAGCAGTACTTC. This encodes CASSFFQGNYEQYF.